The 23 T cell receptor beta chains presented below share a single source sample, sequenced in a study of metastatic and nonmetastatic thyroid tumors. TCRdb re-analyzed the PCR reads through MiXCR. The table records about 20,000 clones, roughly 22% of them present only once. Each patient went into thyroid surgery without having received any treatment. Sequenced material: tumor tissue. Receptors originate from a female donor with papillary thyroid cancer or a benign thyroid nodule (not recorded which). Some clones in this sample may be carry-over from other donors' samples.

V is TRBV4-3 and J is TRBJ1-1; 9 nucleotides line up with TRBD1. Germline V gene lookup returns CDR1 LGHNA and CDR2 YSLEER. V gave up 3 bases and J gave up 8 bases; unmatched junction bases: 13. This CDR3 spans 16 amino acids. The CDR3 loop is CASSQNAGTGSTEAFF. CDR3 coding DNA: TGCGCCAGCAGCCAGAATGCCGGGACAGGGAGTACGGAAGCTTTCTTT.

By sample share, this clone is medium-sized. V is TRBV20-1 and J is TRBJ2-2, with unresolved D. V was cut by 1 base and J by 4 bases, with 13 bases left in between. The CDR3 has 15 residues. Germline values: CDR1 DFQATT, CDR2 SNEGSKA (reference sequence). The CDR3 DNA reads as TGCAGTGCTAGAGGAATGAAATTCAGCACCGGGGAGCTGTTTTTT. It specifies CSARGMKFSTGELFF.

The chain carries TRBV11-2 and TRBJ2-2; D is unclear. V lost 5 bases and J 4 bases, leaving 11 bases between the germline ends. The CDR3 contains 14 residues. Germline V gene sequence: CDR1 SGHAT, CDR2 FQNNGV. CDR3 sequence: CASSGALFTGELFF. The CDR3 coding sequence is TGTGCCAGCAGCGGAGCGTTATTCACCGGGGAGCTGTTTTTT.

As for this clone: The germline gene is not matched at one end of the junction; a read error may be the cause. This rearrangement joins TRBV6-1 to TRBJ2-7; D is uncertain. Germline-derived CDR1 and CDR2 are MNHNS and SASEGT. The CDR3 loop spans 13 amino acids. CDR3: CANSSPLVYEQYF. The CDR3 DNA sequence: TGTGCCAACAGTAGCCCCCTGGTCTACGAGCAGTACTTC.

This chain uses TRBV6-4 with TRBJ2-2; D is ambiguous. Trimming shortened V by 7 bases and J by 2 bases, and 11 bases separated the two germline ends. Per the germline V gene, CDR1 is MRHNA and CDR2 is SNTAGT. The length of the CDR3 is 14 residues. CDR3 residues: CASMHGDNTGELFF. The CDR3 region has the DNA TGTGCCAGCATGCATGGAGATAACACCGGGGAGCTGTTTTTT.

Within the sample, this clone is medium-sized. J is TRBJ2-7 and V is TRBV20-1, with 9 bases lining up with TRBD1. V shed 2 bases, J shed 5 bases, and the junction held 7 bases outside the gene matches. CDR3 length: 14 residues. The germline V gene encodes CDR1 DFQATT and CDR2 SNEGSKA (reference sequence). CDR3 protein: CSARNRDRANEQYF. The CDR3 nucleotides are TGCAGTGCTAGAAACCGGGACAGGGCGAACGAGCAGTACTTC.

In its sample, this clone was seen a few times. One end of the junction varies from germline; a read error may be responsible. The genes are TRBV19 and TRBJ2-7; tentative D call: TRBD1 (5 bases). Germline V CDR1 and CDR2: LNHDA, SQIVND (reference sequence). The CDR3 covers 14 residues. DNA of the CDR3: TGTGCCAGTAGTATAGTGGACAAACCGGACGAGCATTACTTC. Translated, it gives CASSIVDKPDEHYF.

In its sample, this clone is medium-sized. This chain connects TRBV6-5 to TRBJ2-1; D not resolved. Per the germline V gene, CDR1 is MNHEY and CDR2 is SVGAGI. V lost 0 bases and J lost 4, with 4 bases in between. The CDR3 runs 13 residues. The DNA of the CDR3 is TGTGCCAGCAGTTACTCGAATTACAATGAGCAGTTCTTC. As protein: CASSYSNYNEQFF.

In DNA form, the CDR3 reads TGCAGTGCTAGAGACCCAAGGGACAGCGAGGGAACTGAAGCTTTCTTT. This gives the protein CSARDPRDSEGTEAFF. This chain joins TRBV20-1 and TRBJ1-1; 7 bases agree with TRBD1. CDR1 is DFQATT, CDR2 SNEGSKA, per germline (reference sequence). The CDR3 length is 16 residues. The J segment lost 5 bases and the V segment lost 0 bases, leaving 12 bases of the junction unmatched.

There are many counts of this clone. This chain joins TRBV4-2 and TRBJ2-7; TRBD1 is a possible D gene (6 bases). The germline gives CDR1 LGHNA, CDR2 YNFKEQ. This CDR3 is built from 11 residues. V was cut by 10 bases and J by 1 base, with 8 bases left in between. The DNA of the CDR3 is TGTGCCACAGGGGATTCCTACGAGCAGTACTTC. This gives the protein CATGDSYEQYF.

This rearrangement joins TRBV5-4 to TRBJ2-7, with D unclear. Germline CDR1 and CDR2: SGHNT and YYREEE (reference sequence). This CDR3 contains 14 residues. V shed 4 bases and J shed 1 base, with 12 bases lying between them. The DNA of the CDR3 is TGTGCCAGCAGCGGAAAGGATTGGTCCTACGAGCAGTACTTC. Translation: CASSGKDWSYEQYF.

Sample share makes this clone medium-sized. V is TRBV18 and J is TRBJ2-1; 9 nucleotides match TRBD2. CDR3 length: 14 residues. V dropped 2 bases and J dropped 5; count of bases not matched to a gene: 1. Germline values: CDR1 KGHSH, CDR2 LQKENI. CDR3 coding DNA: TGTGCCAGCTCACCAGCGGGAGGGAACAATGAGCAGTTCTTC. Translated, it gives CASSPAGGNNEQFF.

This chain joins TRBV12-3 or TRBV12-4 and TRBJ1-1; tentatively, D is TRBD1 (5 bases). The CDR3 is made up of 13 amino acids. Trimming stripped 5 bases from V and 13 bases from J, with 20 bases between. The CDR3, as DNA: TGTGCCAGCAGTCTTCGGCCGGACACTGGAGATTTCTTT. Its protein product is CASSLRPDTGDFF.

This sequence joins TRBV20-1 and TRBJ1-1; D gene unclear. CDR3 length: 13 residues. Germline CDR1 is DFQATT and CDR2 is SNEGSKA (reference sequence). The CDR3 bases are TGCATCGCTAGCAGGCTGATGAACACTGAAGCTTTCTTT. Its protein product is CIASRLMNTEAFF.

The chain recombines TRBV28 with TRBJ1-1, with a weak D call TRBD1 (5 bases). This CDR3 has 14 amino acids. V was trimmed by 7 bases and J by 5 bases, leaving 17 bases between them. Germline-derived CDR1 and CDR2 are MDHEN and SYDVKM. DNA of the CDR3: TGTGCCAGCACCCCTAATCGACCAGGGACTGAAGCTTTCTTT. This translates into CASTPNRPGTEAFF.

Ten or more counts support this clone. The CDR3, as DNA: TGCAGTGCTAGTAGTCTAGCCAAAAACATTCAGTACTTC. This translates into CSASSLAKNIQYF. This sequence joins TRBV20-1 and TRBJ2-4; D is unresolved. The germline V gene encodes CDR1 DFQATT and CDR2 SNEGSKA (reference sequence). The length of the CDR3 is 13 residues. The ends were cut back, 3 bases at V and 0 bases at J, with 6 bases in the middle.

This clone was seen more than once but under ten times. CDR3 sequence: CSALGPNWANNEQFF. The CDR3 coding sequence is TGCAGTGCTCTCGGACCCAATTGGGCTAACAATGAGCAGTTCTTC. The J gene is TRBJ2-1, the V gene TRBV20-1; no reliable D call. Trimming removed 5 bases from V and 5 bases from J, with 19 bases in between. There are 15 residues in the CDR3. Germline CDR1 reads DFQATT; CDR2 reads SNEGSKA (reference sequence).

J is TRBJ2-7 and V is TRBV7-9; D ambiguous. Looked up from germline, CDR1 is SEHNR and CDR2 is FQNEAQ (reference sequence). V shed 3 bases and J shed 5 bases, with 8 bases lying between them. CDR3 size: 12 residues. CDR3 DNA: TGTGCCAGCAGCTTGTCACAAGACGAGCAGTACTTC. This gives the protein CASSLSQDEQYF.

This clone appeared a few times. Mismatch with germline at one junction end may stem from a read error. This rearrangement joins TRBV28 to TRBJ1-6; possibly TRBD1 for D (5 bases). The CDR3 is 14 residues long. The germline V gene encodes CDR1 MDHEN and CDR2 SYDVKM. CDR3 loop: CASRLREYNSPLQF. DNA for the CDR3: TGTGCCAGCAGGCTCAGGGAATATAATTCACCGCTCCAATTT.

The table lists this clone with many counts. Additional DNA sequences in this sample encode the identical CDR3. This chain links TRBV27 with TRBJ1-1; weak D call: TRBD1 (5 bases). The germline V gene encodes CDR1 MNHEY and CDR2 SMNVEV (reference sequence). Trimming pared 5 bases from V and 1 base from J, leaving 14 bases between. CDR3 size: 15 residues. In nucleotides, the CDR3 is TGTGCCAGCAGTCCGTGGGGGACGTCGAACACTGAAGCTTTCTTT. Protein product: CASSPWGTSNTEAFF.

As concerns this clone: At one end, the junction sequence differs from germline, possibly due to a read error. Additional DNA sequences in this sample encode the identical CDR3. The rearrangement joins TRBV6-1 to TRBJ1-2, with D hard to call. The V gene's germline CDR1 is MNHNS and CDR2 SASEGT. The CDR3 length is 11 residues. The CDR3 region is CASSQEYGYTF. CDR3 in DNA: TGTGCCAGCAGTCAAGAATATGGCTATACCTTC.

V usage is TRBV5-1 and J usage is TRBJ2-7; no clear D. V gave up 4 bases and J gave up 3 bases, with 5 bases separating them. In germline, CDR1 is SGHRS, CDR2 YFSETQ. This CDR3 spans 11 amino acids. The CDR3, as DNA: TGCGCCAGCAGCGACAACTACGAGCAGTACTTC. Protein: CASSDNYEQYF.

The V gene is TRBV13, the J gene TRBJ2-7, with 7 bases lining up with TRBD1. Germline V gene data show CDR1 as PRHDT and CDR2 as FYEKMQ (reference sequence). This CDR3 comprises 15 residues. J was trimmed by 5 bases and V by 5 bases; bases with no gene match: 12. The CDR3, as DNA: TGTGCCAGCAGCGTAAGGAAGACAGGGCCGGACGAGCAGTACTTC. The encoded protein is CASSVRKTGPDEQYF.